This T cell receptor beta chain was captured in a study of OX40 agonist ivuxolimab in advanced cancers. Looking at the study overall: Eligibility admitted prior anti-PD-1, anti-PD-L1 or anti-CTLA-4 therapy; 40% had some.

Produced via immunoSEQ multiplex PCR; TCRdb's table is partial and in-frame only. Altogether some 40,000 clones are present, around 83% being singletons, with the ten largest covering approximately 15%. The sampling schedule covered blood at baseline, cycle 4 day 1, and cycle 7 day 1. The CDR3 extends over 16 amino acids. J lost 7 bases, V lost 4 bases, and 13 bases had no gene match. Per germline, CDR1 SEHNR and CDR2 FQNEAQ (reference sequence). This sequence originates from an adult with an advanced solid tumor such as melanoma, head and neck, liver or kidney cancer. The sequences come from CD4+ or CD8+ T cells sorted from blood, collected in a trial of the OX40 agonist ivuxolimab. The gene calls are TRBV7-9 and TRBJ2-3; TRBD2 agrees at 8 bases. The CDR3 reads CASSSAGAQMGHTQYF. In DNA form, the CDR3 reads TGTGCCAGCAGCTCAGCGGGGGCACAGATGGGGCATACGCAGTATTTT. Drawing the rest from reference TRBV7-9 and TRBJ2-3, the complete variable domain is DTGVSQNPRHKITKRGQNVTFRCDPISEHNRLYWYRQTLGQGPEFLTYFQNEAQLEKSRLLSDRFSAERPKGSFSTLEIQRTEQGDSAMYLCASSSAGAQMGHTQYFGPGTRLTVL.